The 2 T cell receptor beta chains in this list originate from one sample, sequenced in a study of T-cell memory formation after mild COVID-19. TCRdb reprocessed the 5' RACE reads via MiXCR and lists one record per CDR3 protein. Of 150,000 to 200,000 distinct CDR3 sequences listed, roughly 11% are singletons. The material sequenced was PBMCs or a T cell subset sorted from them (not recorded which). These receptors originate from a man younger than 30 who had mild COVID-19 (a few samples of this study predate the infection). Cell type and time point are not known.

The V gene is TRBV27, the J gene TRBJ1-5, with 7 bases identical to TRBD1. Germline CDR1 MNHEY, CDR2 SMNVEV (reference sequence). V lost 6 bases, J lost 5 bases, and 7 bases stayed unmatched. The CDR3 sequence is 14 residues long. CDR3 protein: CASSSLRGDQPQHF. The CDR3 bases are TGTGCCAGCAGCTCACTCAGGGGGGATCAGCCCCAGCATTTT.

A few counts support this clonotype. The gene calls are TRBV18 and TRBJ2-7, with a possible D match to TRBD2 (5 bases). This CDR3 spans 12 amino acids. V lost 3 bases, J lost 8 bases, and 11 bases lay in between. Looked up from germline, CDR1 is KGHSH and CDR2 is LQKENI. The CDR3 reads CASSPESGKQYV. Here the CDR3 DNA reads TGTGCCAGCTCACCGGAGTCGGGGAAGCAGTACGTC.